Presented here are 24 T cell receptor beta chains from one specimen sequenced in a study of control samples from healthy donors and cancer patients. TCRdb keeps only in-frame clones here, not all; method: immunoSEQ multiplex PCR. The data show around 100,000 clones, roughly 87% seen once. Sequences were obtained from blood. The source is a woman aged 50 to 65 in good health.

The chain carries TRBV28 and TRBJ2-2; D unclear. This CDR3 has 15 amino acids. Germline loops: CDR1 MDHEN, CDR2 SYDVKM. V dropped 5 bases and J dropped 1 base, with 11 bases sitting between them. The DNA for the CDR3 is TGTGCCAGCAGTCTGGTCACCAGGAACACCGGGGAGCTGTTTTTT. It is translated as CASSLVTRNTGELFF.

The V and J genes are TRBV4-3 and TRBJ2-5, with 7 bases identical to TRBD1. The CDR3 length is 18 residues. Germline loops: CDR1 LGHNA, CDR2 YSLEER. The ends lost 0 bases at V and 4 bases at J; junction bases unmatched: 14. CDR3 region: CASSQDRQGGAPRETQYF. Here the CDR3 DNA reads TGCGCCAGCAGCCAAGATCGGCAAGGGGGCGCCCCCAGAGAGACCCAGTACTTC.

This chain links TRBV11-3 with TRBJ2-1, with D maybe TRBD2 (6 bases). V shed 5 bases and J shed 4 bases, with 18 bases lying between them. Germline V gives CDR1 SGHNT, CDR2 YENEEA. This CDR3 spans 16 amino acids. CDR3 loop: CASSSFMEGSYNEQFF. CDR3 bases: TGTGCCAGCAGCAGTTTTATGGAGGGGAGTTACAATGAGCAGTTCTTC.

V and J are TRBV6-2 or TRBV6-3 and TRBJ2-7, with 10 bases matching TRBD2. Per the germline V gene, CDR1 is MNHEY and CDR2 is SVGEGT. This CDR3 is 17 amino acids long. V lost 0 bases, J lost 2 bases, and 7 bases stayed unmatched. For the CDR3, the DNA is TGTGCCAGCAGTTACTCGCGTCTAGCGGGAGTCACCTACGAGCAGTACGTC. This sequence encodes CASSYSRLAGVTYEQYV.

The CDR3 is CASSQGEGATEAFF. The CDR3 DNA is TGTGCCAGCAGCCAAGGTGAAGGGGCCACTGAAGCTTTCTTT. The chain is built from TRBV4-2 and TRBJ1-1, with D perhaps TRBD1 (5 bases). Deletions cut 1 base from V and 4 bases from J, with 10 bases between. This CDR3 has 14 residues. Germline V gives CDR1 LGHNA, CDR2 YNFKEQ.

V and J are TRBV5-6 and TRBJ2-7; 9 nucleotides agree with TRBD1. Germline CDR1 is SGHDT and CDR2 is YYEEEE. With V trimmed by 4 bases and J by 4 bases, 0 bases remained unmatched. This CDR3 is 12 amino acids long. The CDR3, as DNA: TGTGCCAGCAGCGGGACAGGGTACGAGCAGTACGTC. Translated, it gives CASSGTGYEQYV.

The sample holds one count of this clone. This chain connects TRBV7-6 to TRBJ1-6; no clear D. There are 16 residues in the CDR3. CDR1 is SGHVS and CDR2 is FNYEAQ in the germline V gene. The V end lost 5 bases, the J end lost 8 bases, and 19 bases lay between the germline ends. This chain's CDR3 is CASSVDRRPEHSPLHF. The DNA for the CDR3 is TGTGCCAGCAGCGTGGACCGGCGCCCGGAACATTCACCCCTCCACTTT.

The genes are TRBV19 and TRBJ2-3, with D possibly being TRBD2 (5 bases). Trimming cost V 7 bases and J 9 bases, with 23 bases left between them. Germline CDR1 LNHDA, CDR2 SQIVND (reference sequence). The CDR3 runs 15 residues. Written as DNA, the CDR3 is TGTGCCAGTACCGGGGTTAAGCTCAGTCGGAGAACGCAGTATTTT. Its translation is CASTGVKLSRRTQYF.

The chain couples TRBV25-1 to TRBJ2-3; D ambiguous. Trimming removed 6 bases from V and 6 bases from J, with 13 bases in between. The CDR3 consists of 13 residues. CDR1 and CDR2 from the germline V gene are MGHDK and SYGVNS. As DNA, the CDR3 is TGTGCCAGCAGAACCCTAGTACCGGATACGCAGTATTTT. This sequence encodes CASRTLVPDTQYF.

This clone was counted a few times. The genes are TRBV7-3 and TRBJ1-6, with D perhaps matching TRBD1 (5 bases). CDR3 length: 13 residues. The germline V and J ends were trimmed by 2 bases and 6 bases, with 5 bases remaining between them. The germline V gene encodes CDR1 SGHTA and CDR2 FQGTGA. DNA for the CDR3: TGTGCCAGCAGCTTACAGGGTAATTCACCCCTCCACTTT. Encoded protein: CASSLQGNSPLHF.

The chain has TRBV7-3 and TRBJ2-1; TRBD1 might be the D (7 bases). Per germline, CDR1 SGHTA and CDR2 FQGTGA. V lost 5 bases and J lost 6, with 17 bases in between. The CDR3 is 15 amino acids. The CDR3 DNA is TGTGCCAGCAGCCTCGACCAGGGGGGATTCAATGAGCAGTTCTTC. This encodes CASSLDQGGFNEQFF.

This chain uses TRBV3-1 (or the pseudogene TRBV3-2) with TRBJ2-1; 8 bases match TRBD2. J gave up 5 bases and V 4 bases, and 4 bases lay outside the gene matches. Germline CDR1 is LGHDT and CDR2 is YNNKEL (reference sequence). The CDR3 has 14 amino acids. DNA for the CDR3: TGTGCCAGCAGCCTTAATAGCGGGAACAATGAGCAGTTCTTC. Its protein is CASSLNSGNNEQFF.

The genes are TRBV3-1 (or the pseudogene TRBV3-2) and TRBJ1-2; weak D call: TRBD1 (6 bases). The CDR3 covers 14 residues. Trimming removed 2 bases at V and 9 bases at J, with 16 bases between. Germline V lookup: CDR1 LGHDT, CDR2 YNNKEL (reference sequence). The DNA for the CDR3 is TGTGCCAGCAGCCAAAATACAGGGAGTGGGAGCTACACCTTC. Amino acid sequence: CASSQNTGSGSYTF.

The rearrangement joins TRBV30 to TRBJ1-5; TRBD1 might be the D (5 bases). V dropped 0 bases and J dropped 0 bases, with 9 bases sitting between them. The CDR3 has 15 residues. Germline V gives CDR1 GTSNPN, CDR2 SVGIG (reference sequence). This CDR3 is CAWSVGGASNQPQHF. The CDR3 region has the DNA TGTGCCTGGAGTGTTGGAGGGGCTAGCAATCAGCCCCAGCATTTT.

V usage is TRBV25-1 and J usage is TRBJ1-5; D gene ambiguous. CDR1 MGHDK and CDR2 SYGVNS come from the germline V gene. The CDR3 loop spans 14 amino acids. Trimming shortened V by 2 bases and J by 1 base, and 6 bases separated the two germline ends. The DNA for the CDR3 is TGTGCCAGCAGTGAAGCTTCGAGCAATCAGCCCCAGCATTTT. Its protein product is CASSEASSNQPQHF. The full variable domain, completed using reference TRBV25-1 and TRBJ1-5, is EADIYQTPRYLVIGTGKKITLECSQTMGHDKMYWYQQDPGMELHLIHYSYGVNSTEKGDLSSESTVSRIRTEHFPLTLESARPSHTSQYLCASSEASSNQPQHFGDGTRLSIL.

The J gene is TRBJ2-6, the V gene TRBV11-2; tentative D call: TRBD1 (5 bases). This CDR3 contains 16 residues. Germline lookup yields CDR1 SGHAT and CDR2 FQNNGV. The V and J ends lost 5 bases and 0 bases respectively, with 11 bases between them. The CDR3 reads CASSPRQLSGANVLTF. CDR3 sequence (DNA): TGTGCCAGCAGCCCCCGACAGCTCTCTGGGGCCAACGTCCTGACTTTC.

The rearrangement joins TRBV11-2 to TRBJ1-2; D not resolved. The CDR3 totals 14 residues. Germline V lookup: CDR1 SGHAT, CDR2 FQNNGV. Between the trimmed V and J ends, which lost 1 base and 2 bases, there was a span of 8 bases. The CDR3 DNA is TGTGCCAGCAGCTTAGTGCTTTCGAACTATGGCTACACCTTC. This gives the protein CASSLVLSNYGYTF.

The chain combines TRBV7-9 with TRBJ1-1; no clear D. Trimming pared 4 bases from V and 10 bases from J, leaving 16 bases between. The germline CDR1 and CDR2 sequences are SEHNR and FQNEAQ (reference sequence). The CDR3 covers 13 residues. The CDR3 sequence is CASSSGDPRPAFF. CDR3 DNA: TGTGCCAGCAGCTCTGGGGATCCCCGGCCAGCTTTCTTT.

This clone was seen only a few times. The chain links TRBV7-9 to TRBJ1-6; 8 bases match TRBD1. CDR1 and CDR2 from the germline V gene are SEHNR and FQNEAQ (reference sequence). The CDR3 sequence is 15 residues long. Trimming cost V 2 bases and J 7 bases; bases outside gene matches: 4. The CDR3 coding sequence is TGTGCCAGCAGCTTATCCGGACAGGGCAATTCACCCCTCCACTTT. Encoded protein: CASSLSGQGNSPLHF.

This chain uses TRBV7-9 with TRBJ1-2, with TRBD1 matching over 9 bases. J was trimmed by 0 bases and V by 10 bases; bases with no gene match: 12. Germline lookup yields CDR1 SEHNR and CDR2 FQNEAQ (reference sequence). The CDR3 is made up of 16 amino acids. As DNA, the CDR3 is TGTGCCACCGACGAGGTTTGGGACAGGGCTAACTATGGCTACACCTTC. This codes for CATDEVWDRANYGYTF.

V and J are TRBV29-1 and TRBJ2-1; a possible D gene is TRBD2 (5 bases). The CDR3 covers 10 residues. Between the trimmed V and J ends, which lost 6 bases and 12 bases, there was a span of 12 bases. CDR1 is SQVTM, CDR2 ANQGSEA, per germline. As DNA, the CDR3 is TGCAGCGTCTCGGGAATTGGGCAGTTCTTC. Encoded protein: CSVSGIGQFF.

The chain carries TRBV9 and TRBJ2-3, with unresolved D. Trimming stripped 0 bases from V and 2 bases from J, with 10 bases between. Germline values: CDR1 SGDLS, CDR2 YYNGEE. The CDR3 spans 15 residues. The CDR3 sequence is CASSVDPTSTDTQYF. CDR3 sequence (DNA): TGTGCCAGCAGCGTAGACCCAACCTCCACAGATACGCAGTATTTT.

V is TRBV3-1 (or the pseudogene TRBV3-2) and J is TRBJ1-4; D is possibly TRBD1 (5 bases). The CDR3 sequence is 16 residues long. The V gene's germline CDR1 is LGHDT and CDR2 YNNKEL (reference sequence). The V end was cut by 1 base, the J end by 7 bases, with 16 bases between. The CDR3 DNA reads TGTGCCAGCAGCCAAGGTCGTCTTTTGGGGGGTGAAAAACTGTTTTTT. Encoded protein: CASSQGRLLGGEKLFF.

This chain uses TRBV30 with TRBJ2-1, with D possibly being TRBD2 (5 bases). CDR3 length equals 17 residues. Trimming cost V 3 bases and J 6 bases, with 24 bases left between them. CDR1 and CDR2 (germline): GTSNPN, SVGIG (reference sequence). The CDR3 region has the DNA TGTGCCTGGAGGCATCCCAATCCCGGGGTTAGGGTCAATGAGCAGTTCTTC. This translates into CAWRHPNPGVRVNEQFF.